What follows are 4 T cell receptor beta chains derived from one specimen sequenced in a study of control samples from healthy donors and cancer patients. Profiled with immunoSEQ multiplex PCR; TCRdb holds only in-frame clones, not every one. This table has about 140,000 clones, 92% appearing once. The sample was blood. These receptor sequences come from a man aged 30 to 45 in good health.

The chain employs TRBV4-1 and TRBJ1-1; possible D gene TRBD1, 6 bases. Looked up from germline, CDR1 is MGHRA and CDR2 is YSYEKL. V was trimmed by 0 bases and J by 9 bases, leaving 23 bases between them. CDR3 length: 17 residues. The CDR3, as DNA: TGCGCCAGCAGCCAAGAGTTCACAGGGATAGAGGCGGCGCAAGCTTTCTTT. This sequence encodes CASSQEFTGIEAAQAFF.

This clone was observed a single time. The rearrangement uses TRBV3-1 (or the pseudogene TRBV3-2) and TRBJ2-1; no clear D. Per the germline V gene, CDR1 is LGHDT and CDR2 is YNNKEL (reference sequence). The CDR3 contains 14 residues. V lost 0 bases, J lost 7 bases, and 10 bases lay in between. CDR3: CASSQDRRENEQFF. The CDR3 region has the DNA TGTGCCAGCAGCCAAGATCGGCGCGAGAATGAGCAGTTCTTC.

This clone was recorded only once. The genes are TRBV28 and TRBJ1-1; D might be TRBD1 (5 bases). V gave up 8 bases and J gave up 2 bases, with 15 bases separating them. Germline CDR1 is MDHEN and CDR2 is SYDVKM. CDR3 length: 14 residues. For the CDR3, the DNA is TGTGCCAGCGACCCCCCGGGGCCTAACACTGAAGCTTTCTTT. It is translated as CASDPPGPNTEAFF. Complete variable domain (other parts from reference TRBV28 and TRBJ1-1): DVKVTQSSRYLVKRTGEKVFLECVQDMDHENMFWYRQDPGLGLRLIYFSYDVKMKEKGDIPEGYSVSREKKERFSLILESASTNQTSMYLCASDPPGPNTEAFFGQGTRLTVV.

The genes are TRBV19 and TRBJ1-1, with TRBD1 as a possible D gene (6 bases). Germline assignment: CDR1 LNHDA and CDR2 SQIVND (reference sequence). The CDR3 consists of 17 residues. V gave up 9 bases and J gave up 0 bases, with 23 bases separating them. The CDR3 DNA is TGTGCCAGCCAGTCTAAACAGGGAGGATTGATGAACACTGAAGCTTTCTTT. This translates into CASQSKQGGLMNTEAFF.